These 32 T cell receptor beta chains originate from one sample sequenced in a study of PD-1 blockade in classical Hodgkin lymphoma. Sequencing was performed with immunoSEQ multiplex PCR; in TCRdb, only in-frame clones are kept and a portion is missing. The data show some 17,000 clones, with 82% seen just once and 25% to 35% held by the top ten. Patients all relapsed after autologous stem cell transplantation, and there was variation in brentuximab vedotin exposure. This specimen consisted of peripheral blood mononuclear cells (PBMCs), obtained before the second cycle of nivolumab. The receptor set was obtained from a human donor with classical Hodgkin lymphoma.

Here the CDR3 DNA reads TGTGCCAGTAGTATTCAGAAGATTTACGAGCAGTACTTC. This encodes CASSIQKIYEQYF. V is TRBV19 and J is TRBJ2-7; D not resolved. V was trimmed by 3 bases and J by 4 bases, leaving 10 bases between them. The CDR3 consists of 13 residues. Germline loops: CDR1 LNHDA, CDR2 SQIVND (reference sequence).

The J gene is TRBJ1-6, the V gene TRBV27; unclear D gene. V lost 3 bases to trimming and J lost 7 bases, with 13 bases between them. CDR1 MNHEY and CDR2 SMNVEV come from the germline V gene (reference sequence). The CDR3 length is 15 residues. CDR3 DNA sequence: TGTGCCAGCAGTTTGACCGAGGCTAGAAATTCACCCCTCCACTTT. This codes for CASSLTEARNSPLHF.

The CDR3 loop reads CASSPVQGGMAKNIQYF. The CDR3 nucleotides read TGTGCCAGCTCACCAGTACAAGGGGGCATGGCCAAAAACATTCAGTACTTC. The genes are TRBV18 and TRBJ2-4, with 7 bases lining up with TRBD1. The V segment lost 2 bases and the J segment 1 base; nucleotides outside the gene matches: 8. This CDR3 spans 17 amino acids. Looked up from germline, CDR1 is KGHSH and CDR2 is LQKENI.

The chain uses TRBV19 and TRBJ1-5; possibly TRBD1 for D (6 bases). The CDR3 is 16 amino acids. CDR1 and CDR2 (germline): LNHDA, SQIVND (reference sequence). With 6 bases removed from V and 0 bases from J, the gap between germline ends came to 15 bases. The CDR3 DNA reads TGTGCCAGTAGCCCCCGTCCAGGGGCTAGCAATCAGCCCCAGCATTTT. It specifies CASSPRPGASNQPQHF. The full variable domain, rest sourced from reference TRBV19 and TRBJ1-5, is DGGITQSPKYLFRKEGQNVTLSCEQNLNHDAMYWYRQDPGQGLRLIYYSQIVNDFQKGDIAEGYSVSREKKESFPLTVTSAQKNPTAFYLCASSPRPGASNQPQHFGDGTRLSIL.

The V call is TRBV9, the J call TRBJ1-5; D gene uncertain. CDR3 length: 14 residues. Germline assignment: CDR1 SGDLS and CDR2 YYNGEE. Trimming left V 4 bases short and J 2 bases short, with 10 bases between. The CDR3 DNA reads TGTGCCAGCAGCCCTTCCTGGGGCAATCAGCCCCAGCATTTT. It encodes CASSPSWGNQPQHF.

This chain uses TRBV27 with TRBJ1-5; tentative D call: TRBD1 (5 bases). Germline V lookup: CDR1 MNHEY, CDR2 SMNVEV (reference sequence). The V end lost 8 bases, the J end lost 0 bases, and 11 bases lay between the germline ends. This CDR3 spans 14 amino acids. The CDR3 DNA reads as TGTGCCAGCCGACAGCAGAATAGCAATCAGCCCCAGCATTTT. It translates to CASRQQNSNQPQHF.

V usage is TRBV29-1 and J usage is TRBJ1-2, with D possibly TRBD1 on 6 matching bases. The CDR3 has 15 amino acids. Looked up from germline, CDR1 is SQVTM and CDR2 is ANQGSEA. The ends were cut back, 6 bases at V and 6 bases at J, with 23 bases in the middle. Written as DNA, the CDR3 is TGCAGCGTAGCACGTGCGGGGGGCACGGATCATGGCTACACCTTC. This sequence encodes CSVARAGGTDHGYTF.

This rearrangement joins TRBV9 to TRBJ1-4; no definite D call. Trimming removed 4 bases from V and 1 base from J, with 8 bases in between. The V gene's germline CDR1 is SGDLS and CDR2 YYNGEE. This CDR3 spans 14 amino acids. The CDR3 protein is CASSPLKTNEKLFF. The CDR3, as DNA: TGTGCCAGCAGCCCTTTGAAAACTAATGAAAAACTGTTTTTT.

The chain couples TRBV5-6 to TRBJ2-1, with 11 nucleotides matching TRBD2. The trim removed 3 bases at V and 6 bases at J, leaving 5 bases unmatched. Germline CDR1 and CDR2: SGHDT and YYEEEE. This CDR3 spans 15 amino acids. This CDR3 is CASSSTSGGTNEQFF. The CDR3, as DNA: TGTGCCAGCAGCTCCACTAGCGGGGGTACCAATGAGCAGTTCTTC.

This clone has a handful of counts. The J gene is TRBJ1-5, the V gene TRBV6-1; D is undetermined. V was trimmed by 2 bases and J by 2 bases, leaving 13 bases between them. This CDR3 comprises 16 residues. The germline CDR1 and CDR2 sequences are MNHNS and SASEGT. CDR3 nucleotides: TGTGCCAGCAGTGAATGGATGAACCTGGGCAATCAGCCCCAGCATTTT. Translated, it gives CASSEWMNLGNQPQHF.

This chain connects TRBV9 to TRBJ2-2, with D unclear. The CDR3 sequence is 13 residues long. CDR1 is SGDLS, CDR2 YYNGEE, per germline. Between the trimmed V and J ends, which lost 2 bases and 6 bases, there was a span of 8 bases. The CDR3 nucleotides are TGTGCCAGCAGCGTTAGGCCGTCCGGGGAGCTGTTTTTT. This codes for CASSVRPSGELFF.

This clone is classed as large. CDR3 nucleotides: TGTGCCAGCAGTTGGGCAGGGGCTGGAAACACCATATATTTT. This sequence encodes CASSWAGAGNTIYF. This chain uses TRBV6-6 with TRBJ1-3; perhaps TRBD1 as D (6 bases). CDR3 size: 14 residues. Germline CDR1 is MNHNY and CDR2 is SVGAGI (reference sequence). V lost 4 bases and J 2 bases, leaving 9 bases between the germline ends.

The CDR3 is CAGTTENQPQHF. Here the CDR3 DNA reads TGTGCCGGGACGACAGAGAATCAGCCCCAGCATTTT. The chain joins TRBV5-3 to TRBJ1-5; maybe TRBD1 (5 bases). TRBV5-3 is labeled an ORF, and its function is uncertain. V was shortened by 10 bases and J by 4 bases, with 12 bases between the two germline ends. The CDR3 has 12 residues.

The rearrangement links TRBV28 to TRBJ2-5; D is uncertain. The CDR3 is 13 residues long. CDR1 is MDHEN and CDR2 is SYDVKM in the germline V gene. Trimming shortened V by 4 bases and J by 1 base, and 7 bases separated the two germline ends. This CDR3 reads CASSSTIQETQYF. The CDR3 DNA follows: TGTGCCAGCAGTTCTACTATCCAAGAGACCCAGTACTTC.

The chain couples TRBV4-1 to TRBJ2-2, with D possibly TRBD2 on 7 matching bases. Germline assignment: CDR1 MGHRA and CDR2 YSYEKL. V was pared by 1 base and J by 5 bases, with 14 bases between. The CDR3 is made up of 16 amino acids. DNA for the CDR3: TGCGCCAGCAGCCAAGGGTCGGGGGGCCAGACCGGGGAGCTGTTTTTT. Translated, it gives CASSQGSGGQTGELFF.

This chain joins TRBV5-6 and TRBJ1-5; D gene unclear. The CDR3 has 15 amino acids. Germline V lookup: CDR1 SGHDT, CDR2 YYEEEE. V shed 0 bases and J shed 0 bases, with 7 bases lying between them. CDR3 sequence (DNA): TGTGCCAGCAGCTTGGGAGTATATAGCAATCAGCCCCAGCATTTT. Residues: CASSLGVYSNQPQHF.

This clone appeared a few times. The CDR3 DNA reads TGCAGCGTTGAAGATGGGACAGGGAGGGGCTACGAGCAGTACTTC. It is translated as CSVEDGTGRGYEQYF. The chain uses TRBV29-1 and TRBJ2-7; 9 bases map to TRBD1. Trimming took 0 bases from V and 3 from J; bases not matched to a gene: 6. Germline CDR1 reads SQVTM; CDR2 reads ANQGSEA. The CDR3 has 15 residues.

The CDR3 coding sequence is TGTGCCATCAGTGAGGGAGGGACAAAATCCTCGAACACTGAAGCTTTCTTT. It specifies CAISEGGTKSSNTEAFF. The V gene is TRBV10-3, the J gene TRBJ1-1; weak D call: TRBD1 (6 bases). This CDR3 comprises 17 residues. Germline CDR1 ENHRY, CDR2 SYGVKD. V was clipped by 2 bases and J by 1 base, with 17 bases between them.

The J gene is TRBJ1-4, the V gene TRBV28; a possible D gene is TRBD1 (5 bases). Germline loops: CDR1 MDHEN, CDR2 SYDVKM. The CDR3 runs to 16 residues. Deletions cut 5 bases from V and 8 bases from J, with 21 bases between. The CDR3 region has the DNA TGTGCCAGCAGTCACAGGTGGGGTCTGTCGGGCGAAAAACTGTTTTTT. Its protein product is CASSHRWGLSGEKLFF.

The gene calls are TRBV7-9 and TRBJ1-6; no definite D call. The germline V gene has CDR1 SEHNR and CDR2 FQNEAQ (reference sequence). Trimming shortened V by 0 bases and J by 8 bases, and 8 bases separated the two germline ends. The CDR3 has 14 amino acids. CDR3 sequence: CASSLAGSDSPLHF. In DNA, the CDR3 is TGTGCCAGCAGCTTAGCAGGGAGCGATTCACCCCTCCACTTT.

The chain combines TRBV28 with TRBJ1-2; 7 bases agree with TRBD1. CDR1 and CDR2 (germline): MDHEN, SYDVKM. V was pared by 6 bases and J by 6 bases, with 13 bases of the junction left unmatched. The CDR3 loop spans 15 amino acids. In nucleotides, the CDR3 is TGTGCCAGCAGACAAAGGGGGCAGCTTGTACATGGCTACACCTTC. Amino acids: CASRQRGQLVHGYTF.

V gene TRBV5-1 combines with J gene TRBJ1-4, with D hard to call. Between the trimmed V and J ends, which lost 3 bases and 0 bases, there was a span of 12 bases. The CDR3 consists of 16 residues. Germline values: CDR1 SGHRS, CDR2 YFSETQ. The CDR3 DNA sequence: TGCGCCAGCAGCTCCACCCTGGCTGCAACTAATGAAAAACTGTTTTTT. This gives the protein CASSSTLAATNEKLFF. Based on the CDR3 plus reference TRBV5-1 and TRBJ1-4, the full variable domain is KAGVTQTPRYLIKTRGQQVTLSCSPISGHRSVSWYQQTPGQGLQFLFEYFSETQRNKGNFPGRFSGRQFSNSRSEMNVSTLELGDSALYLCASSSTLAATNEKLFFGSGTQLSVL.

The V gene is TRBV5-1, the J gene TRBJ1-6; the match to TRBD1 covers 10 bases. This CDR3 is 15 amino acids long. The junction had 4 bases not matched to a gene; V was cut back by 4 bases and J by 6 bases. Looked up from germline, CDR1 is SGHRS and CDR2 is YFSETQ. DNA of the CDR3: TGCGCCAGCAGCCAGGACAGGGGGGTTAATTCACCCCTCCACTTT. This codes for CASSQDRGVNSPLHF.

The chain recombines TRBV6-1 with TRBJ2-7; D perhaps matches TRBD1 (5 bases). The CDR3 runs 12 residues. V lost 7 bases and J 3 bases, leaving 10 bases between the germline ends. CDR1 MNHNS and CDR2 SASEGT come from the germline V gene. CDR3 in DNA: TGTGCCAGCAACAGGCGGTACTACGAGCAGTACTTC. Its protein is CASNRRYYEQYF.

CDR3 amino acids: CASSISGGYYEQYF. CDR3 DNA sequence: TGTGCCAGTAGTATTTCCGGGGGCTACTACGAGCAGTACTTC. V and J are TRBV19 and TRBJ2-7; TRBD1 or TRBD2 may be the D gene (6 bases each). V was trimmed by 3 bases and J by 3 bases, leaving 12 bases between them. The CDR3 loop spans 14 amino acids. Per the germline V gene, CDR1 is LNHDA and CDR2 is SQIVND (reference sequence).

Turning to this clone: The same CDR3 also results from other DNA sequences found in this sample. The V call is TRBV6-4, the J call TRBJ2-1; 8 nucleotides line up with TRBD2. The CDR3 extends over 15 amino acids. Per germline, CDR1 MRHNA and CDR2 SNTAGT. V lost 5 bases, J lost 2 bases, and 5 bases stayed unmatched. The CDR3: CASSPLAGTYNEQFF. The CDR3 DNA sequence: TGTGCCAGCAGTCCATTAGCGGGAACCTACAATGAGCAGTTCTTC.

The rearrangement uses TRBV19 and TRBJ2-5, with D perhaps being TRBD1 or TRBD2 (5 bases each). The CDR3 sequence is 16 residues long. The ends were cut back, 4 bases at V and 5 bases at J, with 20 bases in the middle. Germline V gene data show CDR1 as LNHDA and CDR2 as SQIVND (reference sequence). CDR3 amino acids: CASSRALQGTRETQYF. The CDR3 DNA reads as TGTGCCAGTAGTAGGGCCCTACAAGGGACGAGGGAGACCCAGTACTTC.

The gene calls are TRBV7-9 and TRBJ1-4; unclear D gene. The CDR3 totals 14 residues. The germline gives CDR1 SEHNR, CDR2 FQNEAQ (reference sequence). Trimming took off 5 bases at V and 0 bases at J, with 7 bases between the two ends. DNA of the CDR3: TGTGCCAGCAGCCCAGGAGCAACTAATGAAAAACTGTTTTTT. Translated: CASSPGATNEKLFF. The full variable domain, rest sourced from reference TRBV7-9 and TRBJ1-4, is DTGVSQNPRHKITKRGQNVTFRCDPISEHNRLYWYRQTLGQGPEFLTYFQNEAQLEKSRLLSDRFSAERPKGSFSTLEIQRTEQGDSAMYLCASSPGATNEKLFFGSGTQLSVL.

This clone was seen a handful of times. The chain employs TRBV7-3 and TRBJ2-1; the match to TRBD2 covers 9 bases. The CDR3 covers 12 residues. Trimming took 5 bases from V and 10 from J; bases not matched to a gene: 3. CDR1 and CDR2 from the germline V gene are SGHTA and FQGTGA. This CDR3 reads CASSAGLAEQFF. Written as DNA, the CDR3 is TGTGCCAGCAGCGCTGGACTAGCGGAGCAGTTCTTC.

V is TRBV10-1 and J is TRBJ1-1; tentatively, D is TRBD1 (6 bases). CDR3 length: 18 amino acids. Germline CDR1 and CDR2: WNHNN and SYGVQD (reference sequence). V was cut by 5 bases and J by 4 bases, with 26 bases left in between. The CDR3 DNA reads as TGCGCCAGCAGTAAAGGGGAACAGGGAAGGGGAGGATCCACTGAAGCTTTCTTT. Translating it yields CASSKGEQGRGGSTEAFF.

This chain connects TRBV18 to TRBJ2-5, with D perhaps matching TRBD1 or TRBD2 (5 bases each). The V end lost 3 bases, the J end lost 2 bases, and 16 bases lay between the germline ends. The CDR3 totals 16 residues. The germline gives CDR1 KGHSH, CDR2 LQKENI. CDR3 bases: TGTGCCAGCTCACCCGGCTTGTCGGGGACGCAAGAGACCCAGTACTTC. Translation: CASSPGLSGTQETQYF.

In nucleotides, the CDR3 is TGTGCCAGCAGATACGGACACAGGGAGAACACTGAAGCTTTCTTT. It yields the protein CASRYGHRENTEAFF. The chain links TRBV28 to TRBJ1-1; D is possibly TRBD1 (6 bases). The CDR3 runs 15 residues. CDR1 is MDHEN and CDR2 is SYDVKM in the germline V gene. Trimming shortened V by 6 bases and J by 1 base, and 15 bases separated the two germline ends.